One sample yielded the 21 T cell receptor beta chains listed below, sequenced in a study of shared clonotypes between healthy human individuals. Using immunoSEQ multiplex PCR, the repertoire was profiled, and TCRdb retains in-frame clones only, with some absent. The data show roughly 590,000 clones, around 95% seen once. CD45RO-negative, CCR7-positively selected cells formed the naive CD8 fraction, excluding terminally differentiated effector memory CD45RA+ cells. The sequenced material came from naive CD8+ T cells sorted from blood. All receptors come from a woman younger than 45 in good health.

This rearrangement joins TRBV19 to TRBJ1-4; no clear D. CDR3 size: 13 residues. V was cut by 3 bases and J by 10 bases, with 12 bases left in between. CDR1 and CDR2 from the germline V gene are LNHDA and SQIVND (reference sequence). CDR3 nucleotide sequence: TGTGCCAGTAGTATCAGTTTGCTGACAAAACTGTTTTTT. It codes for CASSISLLTKLFF.

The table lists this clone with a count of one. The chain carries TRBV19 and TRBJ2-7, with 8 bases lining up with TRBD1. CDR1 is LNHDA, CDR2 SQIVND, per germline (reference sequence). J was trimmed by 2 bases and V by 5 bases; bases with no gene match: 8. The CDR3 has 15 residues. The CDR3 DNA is TGTGCCAGTAGTTATGGACAGGGCCTGACCTACGAGCAGTACTTC. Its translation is CASSYGQGLTYEQYF. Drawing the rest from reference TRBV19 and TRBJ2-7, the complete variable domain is DGGITQSPKYLFRKEGQNVTLSCEQNLNHDAMYWYRQDPGQGLRLIYYSQIVNDFQKGDIAEGYSVSREKKESFPLTVTSAQKNPTAFYLCASSYGQGLTYEQYFGPGTRLTVT.

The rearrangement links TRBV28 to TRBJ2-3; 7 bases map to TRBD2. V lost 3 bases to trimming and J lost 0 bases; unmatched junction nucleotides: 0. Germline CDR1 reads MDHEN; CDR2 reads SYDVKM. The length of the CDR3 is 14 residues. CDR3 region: CASSLGGSTDTQYF. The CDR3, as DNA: TGTGCCAGCAGTTTGGGGGGGAGCACAGATACGCAGTATTTT.

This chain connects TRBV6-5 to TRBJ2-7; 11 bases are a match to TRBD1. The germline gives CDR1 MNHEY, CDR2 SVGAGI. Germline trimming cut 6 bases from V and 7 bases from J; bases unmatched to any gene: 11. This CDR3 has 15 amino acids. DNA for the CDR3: TGTGCCAGCAGGAAACCGGGACAGGGGGTTGAAGAGCAGTACTTC. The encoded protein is CASRKPGQGVEEQYF.

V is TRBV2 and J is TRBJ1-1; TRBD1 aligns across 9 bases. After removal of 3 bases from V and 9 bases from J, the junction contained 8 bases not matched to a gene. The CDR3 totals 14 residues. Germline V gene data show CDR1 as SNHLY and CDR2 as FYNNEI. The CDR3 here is CASSDLGQGKKAFF. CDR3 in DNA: TGTGCCAGCAGTGACCTCGGACAGGGGAAAAAAGCTTTCTTT.

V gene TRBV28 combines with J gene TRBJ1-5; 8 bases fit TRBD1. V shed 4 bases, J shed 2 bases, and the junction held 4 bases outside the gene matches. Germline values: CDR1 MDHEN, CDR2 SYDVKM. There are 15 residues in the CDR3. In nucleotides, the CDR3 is TGTGCCAGCAGTTACACAGGGGGAGGCAATCAGCCCCAGCATTTT. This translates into CASSYTGGGNQPQHF. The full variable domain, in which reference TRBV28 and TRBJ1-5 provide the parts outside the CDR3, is DVKVTQSSRYLVKRTGEKVFLECVQDMDHENMFWYRQDPGLGLRLIYFSYDVKMKEKGDIPEGYSVSREKKERFSLILESASTNQTSMYLCASSYTGGGNQPQHFGDGTRLSIL.

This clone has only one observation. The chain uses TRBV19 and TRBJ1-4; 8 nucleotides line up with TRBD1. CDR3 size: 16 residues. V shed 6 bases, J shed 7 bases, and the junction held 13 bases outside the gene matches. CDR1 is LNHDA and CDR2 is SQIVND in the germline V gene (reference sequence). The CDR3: CASRRTGRGRIEKLFF. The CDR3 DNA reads TGTGCCAGTAGGAGGACAGGGAGGGGGAGAATTGAAAAACTGTTTTTT.

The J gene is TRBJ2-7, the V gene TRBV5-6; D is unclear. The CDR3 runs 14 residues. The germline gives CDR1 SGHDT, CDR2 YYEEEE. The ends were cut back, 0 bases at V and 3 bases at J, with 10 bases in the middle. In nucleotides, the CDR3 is TGTGCCAGCAGCTTGGGGCAGAGGCACTACGAGCAGTACTTC. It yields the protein CASSLGQRHYEQYF.

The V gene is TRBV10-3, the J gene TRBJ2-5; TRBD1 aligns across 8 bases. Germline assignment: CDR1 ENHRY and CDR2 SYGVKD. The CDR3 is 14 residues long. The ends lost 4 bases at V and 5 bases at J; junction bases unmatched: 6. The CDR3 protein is CAISAAGGRETQYF. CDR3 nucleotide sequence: TGTGCCATCAGTGCGGCAGGGGGCCGGGAGACCCAGTACTTC.

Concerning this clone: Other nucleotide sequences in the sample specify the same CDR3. The CDR3 protein is CASSQLAGTYNEQFF. The CDR3 nucleotides read TGCGCCAGCAGCCAATTGGCGGGAACCTACAATGAGCAGTTCTTC. The genes are TRBV4-1 and TRBJ2-1; possible D gene TRBD2, 6 bases. Trimming took off 2 bases at V and 2 bases at J, with 10 bases between the two ends. Per germline, CDR1 MGHRA and CDR2 YSYEKL. CDR3 length equals 15 residues.

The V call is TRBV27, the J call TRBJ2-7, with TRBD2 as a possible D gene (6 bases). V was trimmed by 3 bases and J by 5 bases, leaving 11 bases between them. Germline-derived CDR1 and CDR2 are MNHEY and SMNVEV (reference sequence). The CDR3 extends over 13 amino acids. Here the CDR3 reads CASSLYRGNEQYF. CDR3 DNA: TGTGCCAGCAGTTTGTACCGGGGGAACGAGCAGTACTTC.

The CDR3 region has the DNA TGTGCCAGCACCCGGTGGCGGCTTAGCTCCTACGAGCAGTACTTC. It codes for CASTRWRLSSYEQYF. This rearrangement joins TRBV5-6 to TRBJ2-7; D ambiguous. The germline V gene encodes CDR1 SGHDT and CDR2 YYEEEE. V lost 6 bases, J lost 0 bases, and 16 bases lay in between. There are 15 residues in the CDR3.

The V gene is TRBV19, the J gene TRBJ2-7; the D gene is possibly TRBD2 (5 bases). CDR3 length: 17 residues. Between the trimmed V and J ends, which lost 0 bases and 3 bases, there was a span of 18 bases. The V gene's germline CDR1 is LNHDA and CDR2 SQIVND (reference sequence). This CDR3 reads CASSIDLWGSANYEQYF. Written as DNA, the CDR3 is TGTGCCAGTAGTATAGATCTATGGGGTAGCGCCAACTACGAGCAGTACTTC.

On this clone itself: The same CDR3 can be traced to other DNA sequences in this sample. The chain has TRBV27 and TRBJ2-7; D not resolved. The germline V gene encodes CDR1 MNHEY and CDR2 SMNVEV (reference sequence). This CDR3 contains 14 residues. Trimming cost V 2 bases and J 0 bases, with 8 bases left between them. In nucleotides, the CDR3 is TGTGCCAGCAGTTTACTCGGTGTCTCCTACGAGCAGTACTTC. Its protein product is CASSLLGVSYEQYF.

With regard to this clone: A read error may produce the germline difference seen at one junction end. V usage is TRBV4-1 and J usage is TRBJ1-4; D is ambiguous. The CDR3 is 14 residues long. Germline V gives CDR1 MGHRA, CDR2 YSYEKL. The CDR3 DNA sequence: TGCGCCAGCAGCCAAGACCCCCTGCTGGCGGAAAAACGTTTT. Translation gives CASSQDPLLAEKRF.

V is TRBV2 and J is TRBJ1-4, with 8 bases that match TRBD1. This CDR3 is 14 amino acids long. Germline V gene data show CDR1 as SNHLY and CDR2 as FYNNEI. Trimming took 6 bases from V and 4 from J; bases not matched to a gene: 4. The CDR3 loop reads CASRGTGFNEKLFF. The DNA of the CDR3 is TGTGCCAGCAGGGGGACAGGATTTAATGAAAAACTGTTTTTT.

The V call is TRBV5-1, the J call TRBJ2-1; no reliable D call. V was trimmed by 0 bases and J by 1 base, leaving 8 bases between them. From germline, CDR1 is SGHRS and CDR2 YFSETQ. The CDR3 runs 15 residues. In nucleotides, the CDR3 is TGCGCCAGCAGCTTGGAGGCAGGTTCCTACAATGAGCAGTTCTTC. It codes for CASSLEAGSYNEQFF. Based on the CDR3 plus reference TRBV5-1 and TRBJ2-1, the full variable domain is KAGVTQTPRYLIKTRGQQVTLSCSPISGHRSVSWYQQTPGQGLQFLFEYFSETQRNKGNFPGRFSGRQFSNSRSEMNVSTLELGDSALYLCASSLEAGSYNEQFFGPGTRLTVL.

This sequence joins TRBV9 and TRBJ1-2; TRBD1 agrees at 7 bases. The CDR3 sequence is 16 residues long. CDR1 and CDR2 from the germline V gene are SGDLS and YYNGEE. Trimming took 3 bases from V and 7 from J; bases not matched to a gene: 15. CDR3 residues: CASSGTAGQNLPGYTF. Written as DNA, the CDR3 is TGTGCCAGCAGCGGAACCGCGGGACAGAATCTTCCTGGCTACACCTTC. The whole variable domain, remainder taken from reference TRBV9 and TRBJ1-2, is DSGVTQTPKHLITATGQRVTLRCSPRSGDLSVYWYQQSLDQGLQFLIQYYNGEERAKGNILERFSAQQFPDLHSELNLSSLELGDSALYFCASSGTAGQNLPGYTFGSGTRLTVV.

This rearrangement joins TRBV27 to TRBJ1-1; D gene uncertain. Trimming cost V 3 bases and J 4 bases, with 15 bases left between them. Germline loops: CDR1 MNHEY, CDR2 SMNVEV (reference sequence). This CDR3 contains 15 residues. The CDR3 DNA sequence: TGTGCCAGCAGTTTCGGTCGGACTGGCCTCACTGAAGCTTTCTTT. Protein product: CASSFGRTGLTEAFF.

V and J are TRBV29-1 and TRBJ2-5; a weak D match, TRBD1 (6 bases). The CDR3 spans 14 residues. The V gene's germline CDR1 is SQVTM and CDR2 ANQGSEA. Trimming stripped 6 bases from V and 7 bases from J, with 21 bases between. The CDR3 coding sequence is TGCAGCGTCACAGGGCTCGGGCCCGAGGGGACCCAGTACTTC. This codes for CSVTGLGPEGTQYF.

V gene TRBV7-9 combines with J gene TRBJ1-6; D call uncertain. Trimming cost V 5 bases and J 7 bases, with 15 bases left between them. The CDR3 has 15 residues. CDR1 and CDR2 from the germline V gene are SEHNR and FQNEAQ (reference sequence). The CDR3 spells CASSTEKGGNSPLHF. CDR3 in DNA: TGTGCCAGCAGCACCGAGAAGGGAGGGAATTCACCCCTCCACTTT.